The T cell receptor (beta chain) described here comes from a study of blood T cell repertoires in COVID-19. Study-wide context: Both acute and convalescent COVID-19 samples were obtained from the United States, Italy and Spain. From T cells, B-cell-depleted T cells, or PBMCs came the material, which was cDNA or gDNA.

The germline V and J ends were trimmed by 2 bases and 1 base, with 9 bases remaining between them. Germline V CDR1 and CDR2: SGHNT, YYREEE (reference sequence). The CDR3 consists of 14 residues. Per the original methods: Estimation of nucleated cell counts relied on the amplification of reference gene primers. TCRdb keeps only in-frame clones here, not all; method: immunoSEQ multiplex PCR. V and J calls and clone size are copied from that table; D and trimming were computed from the DNA. The profile shows under 300,000 clones, 82% of them singletons. The sequence was obtained from an elderly woman with active or convalescent COVID-19. Sequencing was performed on peripheral blood. This sequence joins TRBV5-4 and TRBJ1-2; D is uncertain. DNA for the CDR3: TGTGCCAGCAGCTTACTTTCCCTTAACTATGGCTACACCTTC. Encoded protein: CASSLLSLNYGYTF.